The rows below give T cell receptor beta chains drawn from one sample of a study of cytomegalovirus exposure and HLA in healthy donors. Assay: immunoSEQ multiplex PCR; the TCRdb copy retains only in-frame clones and omits some. The repertoire includes hundreds of thousands of clones, about 80% of them detected once, and more than 0.5% sits in the top ten. Specimen: PBMCs. The receptors here all came from a woman in her 40s in good health and CMV-seronegative. Each CDR3 is given with its conserved first and last residue. Fields, in order: V gene, clone size, J gene, D gene, CDR3 DNA, CDR3 protein. The D gene is left open where the match is weak. A row's size may be missing; if present it is once, few, many or a size class.

TRBV4-3,.,TRBJ2-7,.,TGCGCCAGCAGCCAAGATGCCGGGTCCCGCTCCTACGAGCAGTACTTC,CASSQDAGSRSYEQYF
TRBV5-1,.,TRBJ1-2,.,TGCGCCAGCAGCCTGGGGACAAGCCTCAACTATGGCTACACCTTC,CASSLGTSLNYGYTF
TRBV19,.,TRBJ1-2,TRBD1,TGTGCCAGTCTCAAGACAGGGGGTGTGGATGGCTACACCTTC,CASLKTGGVDGYTF
TRBV19,.,TRBJ1-1,TRBD1,TGTGCCAGTAGCCCAACAGGGGGCTGGTCGAACACTGAAGCTTTCTTT,CASSPTGGWSNTEAFF
TRBV4-3,once,TRBJ1-3,TRBD1,TGCGCCAGCAGCCAAGCCGCGGGACAGACTGGAAACACCATATATTTT,CASSQAAGQTGNTIYF
TRBV7-9,.,TRBJ2-1,TRBD1,TGTGCCAGCAGCTTACAGGGGGTTGAAGTTAATGAGCAGTTCTTC,CASSLQGVEVNEQFF
TRBV25-1,.,TRBJ2-7,TRBD1,TGTGCCAGCAGTAGACCCCAGGGACAGGGGGCCAACGAGCAGTACTTC,CASSRPQGQGANEQYF
TRBV7-8,.,TRBJ2-1,TRBD2,TGTGCCAGCAGCATATTAGCGGGGAGTGTGAATGAGCAGTTCTTC,CASSILAGSVNEQFF
TRBV5-4,few,TRBJ2-2,TRBD1,TGTGCCAGCAGCCCAAGGACAGGGGCGGACACCGGGGAGCTGTTTTTT,CASSPRTGADTGELFF
TRBV4-2,once,TRBJ1-5,.,TGTGCCAGCAGCTCCCTTGAAGGGGTCAACAATCAGCCCCAGCATTTT,CASSSLEGVNNQPQHF
TRBV19,.,TRBJ1-2,.,TGTGCCAGTAGTACCAGGGGAGAGTATGGCTACACCTTC,CASSTRGEYGYTF
TRBV9,.,TRBJ1-5,.,TGTGCCAGCAGCCCCGGGGGGCCCCAGCATTTT,CASSPGGPQHF